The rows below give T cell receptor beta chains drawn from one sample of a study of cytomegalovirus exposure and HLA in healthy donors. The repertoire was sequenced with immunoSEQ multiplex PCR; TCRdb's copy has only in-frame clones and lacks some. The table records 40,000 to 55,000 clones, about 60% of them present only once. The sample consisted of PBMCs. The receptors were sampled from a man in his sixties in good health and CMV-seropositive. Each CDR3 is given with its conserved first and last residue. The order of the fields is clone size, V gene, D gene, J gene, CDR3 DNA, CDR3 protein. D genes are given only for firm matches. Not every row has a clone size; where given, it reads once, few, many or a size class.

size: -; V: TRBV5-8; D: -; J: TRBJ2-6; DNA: TGTGCCAGCAGCCGTGCCAACGTCCTGACTTTC; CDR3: CASSRANVLTF
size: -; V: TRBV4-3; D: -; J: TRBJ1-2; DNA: TGCGCCAGCACCCGCTCCTTGACAGGAATTTATGGCTACACCTTC; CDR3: CASTRSLTGIYGYTF
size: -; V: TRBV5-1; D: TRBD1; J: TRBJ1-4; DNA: TGCGCCAGCAGTCCCGGAGGACAGGGGGCCCTTTGGGGAAATGAAAAACTGTTTTTT; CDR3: CASSPGGQGALWGNEKLFF
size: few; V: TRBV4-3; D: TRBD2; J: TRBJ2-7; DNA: TGCGCCAGCAGCCAAGAAGCGGGACTAGCCCTATACGAGCAGTACTTC; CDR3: CASSQEAGLALYEQYF
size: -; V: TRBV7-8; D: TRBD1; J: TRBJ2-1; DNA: TGTGCCAGCAGCCCCGACAGGGCGGGCTATGAGCAGTTCTTC; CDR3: CASSPDRAGYEQFF
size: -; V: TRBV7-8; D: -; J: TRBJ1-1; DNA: TGTGCCAGCAGCCCGCCGCGGGGTGGAGCTTTCTTT; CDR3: CASSPPRGGAFF
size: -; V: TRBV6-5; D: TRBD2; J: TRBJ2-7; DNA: TGTGCCAGCAGTCGCGGGAGCTCCTACGAGCAGTACTTC; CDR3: CASSRGSSYEQYF
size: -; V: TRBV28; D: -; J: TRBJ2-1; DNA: TGTGCCAGCAGTTTACCCCCCAAGGGGGATGAGCAGTTCTTC; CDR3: CASSLPPKGDEQFF
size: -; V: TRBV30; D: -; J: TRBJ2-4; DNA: TGTGCCTGGAGGGGAAAAGGGGCCACCAAAAACATTCAGTACTTC; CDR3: CAWRGKGATKNIQYF
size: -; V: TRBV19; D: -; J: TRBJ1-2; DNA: TGTGCCAGTAGGAGGGGGTATGGCTATGGCTACACCTTC; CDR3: CASRRGYGYGYTF
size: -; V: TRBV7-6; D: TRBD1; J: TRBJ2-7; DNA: TGTGCCAGCAGCGTAGACAGGGAAACGTACGAGCAGTACTTC; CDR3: CASSVDRETYEQYF
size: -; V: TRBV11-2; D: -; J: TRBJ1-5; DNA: TGTGCCAGCAGCTTAAGAGGGAATAGCAATCAGCCCCAGCATTTT; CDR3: CASSLRGNSNQPQHF
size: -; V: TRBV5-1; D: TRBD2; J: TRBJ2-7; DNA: TGCGCCAGCAGCTTGACTAGCGGGACTTACGAGCAGTACTTC; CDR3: CASSLTSGTYEQYF
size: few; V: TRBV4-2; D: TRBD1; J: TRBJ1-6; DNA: TGTGCCAGCAGCCAAGAGGTCGACAGGGTGGAAACCCTCCACTTT; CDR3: CASSQEVDRVETLHF
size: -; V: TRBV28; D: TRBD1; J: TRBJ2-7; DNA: TGTGCCAGCAACGTGGACAGGGGGCAGAACGAGCAGTACTTC; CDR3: CASNVDRGQNEQYF